This TCR beta chain was captured by sequencing in a study of T cells in Graves' hyperthyroidism and ophthalmopathy (dated by TCRdb to the late 2010s). Concerning the study at large: A discovery cohort of 95 to 100 patients, about 43 with Graves' ophthalmopathy and 55 to 65 with stable Graves' hyperthyroidism, was used to find distinguishing TCR V-J signatures. After sampling, hyperthyroidism patients received methimazole starting at 30 mg daily, and ophthalmopathy patients received high-dose intravenous methylprednisolone. The 100 discovery patients were randomly divided into training and test sets at a 7:3 ratio. According to the paper, TCR Vbeta CDR3 sequencing was carried out on 135 peripheral blood samples, which came from fewer than 50 ophthalmopathy, 75 or so hyperthyroidism and about 17 progressor patients. Prospective prediction of ophthalmopathy was tested in an independent validation cohort consisting of fewer than 20 hyperthyroidism patients and 15 or so patients who later progressed to ophthalmopathy. In several Graves' hyperthyroidism patients, the study also compared T-cell repertoires from thyroid tissue with T-cell repertoires from blood. What the work shows at the level of the full study, not this receptor alone: Blood samples also contained most of the expanded thyroid clonotypes (frequency above 0.001), which suggests that blood repertoires may reflect thyroid immune responses. In validation, the model predicted progression to ophthalmopathy with approximately 69% sensitivity and roughly 75% specificity, a median of 6.5 months before onset. No statistical method was used to set the sample size in advance, and investigators knew the group allocation. A 13 V-J signature model separated ophthalmopathy from stable hyperthyroidism, with around 88% sensitivity and about 81% specificity in cross-validation and 80%/75% in testing.

The CDR3 runs 12 amino acids, cysteine and phenylalanine included. Left in the record is the CDR3 DNA by itself, 36 bases read in frame from the first base. The germline V gene specifies SQVTM as CDR1 and ANQGSEA as CDR2. Between the V and J ends, shortened by 4 bases and 2 bases respectively, the junction contains 8 bases. The study excluded patients with uncontrolled infections, other autoimmune diseases, pregnancy or lactation. Diagnoses were established on the basis of clinical symptoms, serum thyroxine and TRAb, thyroid ultrasound, and orbital computed tomography. Total RNA was extracted with Trizol reagent, and quality was checked on an Agilent 2100 Bioanalyzer. This clonotype was counted between two and nine times. The specificity of this receptor is unknown. Per-base qualities were not stored, and no clone one base away is much larger. TCR beta CDR3 regions were amplified from RNA transcripts. For the first round of RT-PCR on the TCR CDR3, the HTBI primer set was used together with the Qiagen OneStep RT-PCR kit. Libraries were constructed in a second round of multiplex PCR, after which size selection and purification were carried out. The libraries were sequenced on an Illumina HiSeq2000 using paired-end 100 bp reads. Per the authors' processing: SOAPnuke was used to process the raw data, with reads discarded if the reads contained adapters or uncalled bases, had a mean Phred below 15, or lacked an exact constant-primer or identifier match. High-quality paired reads were merged with COPE v1.2.5, and unique nucleotide sequences were defined as clonotypes. MiTCR v1.1 was used to align clonotypes to the IMGT TRBV, TRBD and TRBJ reference segments. The analysis included only V-J combinations with a frequency above 0.0001, which together covered 99% to 99.2% of the repertoires. The TCS score was defined as the ratio of F50 (clonal expansion) to E x V (chaos), calculated using BLOSUM62-based TCRdist between CDR3 peptides within each V-J. Welch's t-statistics and random forest reduced several hundred V-J features to fewer than 15, which were used in a naive Bayes classifier (R e1071). The Morisita-Horn index was used to measure how similar the thyroid and blood repertoires were. TCRdb took the public reads, trimmed them with fastp at Q25, ran MiXCR for clone calling and kept in-frame beta chains. Rows with one shared CDR3 protein collapse into an entry with the most common genes and DNA. In this record, the V and J calls reflect TCRdb's handling and not the investigators' own analysis. In all, the sample holds 500,000 to 650,000 distinct CDR3 sequences, and 40% to 55% of those were seen once. The ten top clones hold about 43% of the sample.

Rearrangement joined TRBV29-1 to TRBJ2-5, with the D segment identity uncertain. The sequence was collected from an adult woman with Graves' disease, either hyperthyroidism or ophthalmopathy (not recorded which). Sequencing was performed on peripheral blood or thyroid tissue (not recorded which). For the CDR3, the sequence is CSVVLGQETQYF. The bases read TGCAGCGTTGTCCTGGGGCAAGAGACCCAGTACTTC.